This T cell receptor beta chain was identified during a study of STAT5B mutations in CD4+ large granular lymphocyte leukemia (dated by TCRdb to between 2021 and 2023). Broadly, across the study: Among healthy controls, the CDR3 'QG' motif was associated with a particular HLA allele. TCRbeta repertoires of CD4+ T-cell large granular lymphocyte leukemia patients were compared with those of healthy blood donors. Flow cytometry performed on FACSCanto II or FACSVerse showed that the purified fractions had more than 95% purity among lymphocytes.

V is reduced by 5 bases and J by 0 bases, leaving a spacing of 14 bases between them. There are 16 amino acids in the CDR3, from cysteine to phenylalanine inclusive. Only the CDR3 DNA is retained, 48 bases long and in frame from the first base. CDR1 and CDR2, looked up from the germline V gene, are MDHEN and SYDVKM. The healthy controls were 35 or so blood donors, and the buffy coats of these donors were supplied by the Finnish Red Cross blood service. All TCR-sequenced material derived from peripheral blood: patient blood samples and healthy donor buffy coats. Ficoll-Hypaque gradient centrifugation was used to isolate peripheral blood mononuclear cells. CD4+ cells were magnetically purified from the buffy coats of healthy controls. Genomic DNA was extracted with the Gentra Puregene Cell and Tissue kit and quantified on a Qubit 2.0 fluorometer. Results and caveats for the whole study, not just this receptor: TRBV06-family usage was enriched among the top patient clones (8/27) compared with healthy controls (2/35). Data were not HLA-matched; higher clonality in CD4+ versus CD8+ T-LGLL could reflect the relatively small sample size. Compared with healthy CD4+ repertoires, CD4-sorted patient repertoires appeared more clonal, and this difference remained even after the putative leukemic clones were removed. Main leukemic clonotypes were private to each patient, although roughly 23% appeared at low frequency in other patients' non-leukemic repertoires.

The immunoSEQ assay at survey resolution was applied to genomic DNA for sequencing of TCRbeta rearrangements. On the study's bioinformatics: In the TCR sequencing data, the smallest productive clonotype frequency that could be detected was 2.59 x 10-5. Only productive TCRbeta rearrangements, meaning sequences that were complete and in-frame, were kept for the analyses. The clonality of each sample was calculated as Simpson clonality in the immunoSEQ Analyzer version 3.0. Clones were binned by frequency as very rare, small, medium, large (1-20%) or hyperexpanded (>20%). OLGA 1.2.3 estimated generation probabilities, VDJtools produced V-gene circos plots, VDJdb was queried for specificities, and GLIPH identified CDR3 motifs. Entries here come from immuneACCESS through TCRdb and include only in-frame sequences with V and J called. Some clones fail to appear in such tables; in the studies checked, an unresolved V gene covers under half of the shortfall, and the cause of the remainder is unknown. V and J calls and clone size follow that table, whereas D and trimming were derived from the DNA. This sample holds about 36,000 clones; about four fifths were observed only once. Of the sample, 0.45% to 0.55% is held by the ten largest clones.

Worth noting for this clone: Its antigen remains unidentified. Base qualities are not at hand, and no much larger clone is one base apart.

The rearranged segments are TRBV28 and TRBJ2-4; the D gene is possibly TRBD1, with 6 bases matching. This TCR was recovered from a human donor in good health. The source material was CD4+ T cells from blood buffy coats. The base sequence is TGTGCCAGCAGTCCCTGGACAGTCATAGCCAAAAACATTCAGTACTTC. Its translation reads: CASSPWTVIAKNIQYF.